This T cell receptor (beta chain) stems from a study of T-cell reconstitution after alpha-beta-depleted transplantation in children. Unique molecular identifiers tagged the TCRbeta library. TCRdb recomputed calls from the PCR reads with MiXCR, one row per CDR3 protein. Of about 590,000 distinct CDR3 sequences listed, approximately 12% are singletons. Per germline, CDR1 MNHEY and CDR2 SVGEGT. CDR3 length: 17 residues. The ends were cut back, 0 bases at V and 3 bases at J, with 15 bases in the middle. The source was PBMCs, mostly from graft donor cells, collected 360 days after TCRalphabeta/CD19-depleted stem cell transplant. This sequence originates from a male patient aged 5 to 17 who had a stem cell transplant for acute myeloid leukemia, so the T cells may come from the graft donor. The chain is built from TRBV6-2 or TRBV6-3 and TRBJ2-1, with D possibly TRBD2 on 5 matching bases. CDR3 DNA: TGTGCCAGCAGTTACTCGATGACGGGAATCCGCTACAATGAGCAGTTCTTC. Residues: CASSYSMTGIRYNEQFF.